This entry features one T cell receptor (beta chain) sequence. As handled by the study authors: Amplification of reference gene primers provided the estimated nucleated cell counts. The assay was immunoSEQ multiplex PCR, and TCRdb's table has in-frame clones only and misses some. V and J calls and clone size come straight from that table; D and trimming were deduced from the DNA. The repertoire holds about 300,000 clones, with about four fifths as singletons. The data were obtained in a study of blood T cell repertoires in COVID-19. Study as a whole: The United States, Italy and Spain supplied acute and convalescent COVID-19 samples. Sources were T cells, B-cell-depleted T cells, or PBMCs; the material itself was cDNA or gDNA.

The length of the CDR3 is 14 residues. In germline, CDR1 is KGHDR, CDR2 SFDVKD. The V gene lost 0 bases and the J gene lost 8 bases, with 11 bases spanning the gap. J is TRBJ2-3 and V is TRBV24-1; a possible D gene is TRBD2 (5 bases). The clonotype comes from a woman in her forties or fifties with acute or convalescent COVID-19. The sample was peripheral blood. The CDR3 sequence: CATSDLQAGGTQYF. CDR3 DNA: TGTGCCACCAGTGATTTGCAGGCCGGAGGTACGCAGTATTTT.